This T cell receptor (beta chain) originates from a study of T cells in Graves' hyperthyroidism and ophthalmopathy. Amplification targeted TCR beta CDR3 regions from RNA transcripts. In the first-round RT-PCR of the TCR CDR3, the HTBI primer set was used. TCRdb reanalysed the multiplex PCR reads using MiXCR and keeps one entry per CDR3 protein. The repertoire includes 400,000 to 500,000 distinct CDR3 sequences, roughly 14% of them detected once, and around 13% sits in the top ten. The germline gives CDR1 LGHDT, CDR2 YNNKEL (reference sequence). Losses at the gene ends were 2 bases for V and 4 bases for J; bases not matched to a gene: 7. This CDR3 comprises 16 residues. In regard to this clonotype: What it binds is not known.

Study findings and constraints: Ophthalmopathy and stable hyperthyroidism were told apart by a 13 V-J model.

Inclusion characteristics of ophthalmopathy patients comprised a Clinical Activity Score of at least 3, a NOSPECS grade of at least 4, and duration under 3 months. Clinical symptoms, serum thyroxine and TRAb, thyroid ultrasound and orbital computed tomography were used for the diagnoses. PBMCs were obtained from about 9.9 ml fresh peripheral blood. Sequencing was done on a sample of blood. The receptor was isolated from a man between 18 and 29 years old with Graves' ophthalmopathy. The V call is TRBV3-1, the J call TRBJ2-2; 7 bases line up with TRBD1. In DNA form, the CDR3 reads TGTGCCAGCAGCCAATGGCAGGGGGATGGCACCGGGGAGCTGTTTTTT. It encodes CASSQWQGDGTGELFF.